One and the same sample provided the 22 T cell receptor beta chains below, sequenced in a study of beta chain features in type 1 diabetes. Since all of the isolated RNA was reverse transcribed, expressed TCRB transcripts were what got sequenced. Using immunoSEQ multiplex PCR, the repertoire was profiled, and TCRdb retains in-frame clones only, with some absent. Among hundreds of thousands of clones listed, about a sixth were seen once. The sample was naive CD4+ T cells from blood. These receptors all stem from a young woman in good health.

This rearrangement joins TRBV29-1 to TRBJ2-6; D is undetermined. This CDR3 is 17 amino acids long. Trimming pared 7 bases from V and 0 bases from J, leaving 19 bases between. Germline CDR1 is SQVTM and CDR2 is ANQGSEA. CDR3 loop: CSAAMDLEDSGANVLTF. DNA for the CDR3: TGCAGCGCTGCCATGGACCTCGAAGACTCTGGGGCCAACGTCCTGACTTTC. The whole variable domain, remainder taken from reference TRBV29-1 and TRBJ2-6, is SAVISQKPSRDICQRGTSLTIQCQVDSQVTMMFWYRQQPGQSLTLIATANQGSEATYESGFVIDKFPISRPNLTFSTLTVSNMSPEDSSIYLCSAAMDLEDSGANVLTFGAGSRLTVL.

This clone was seen more than once but under ten times. Additional DNA sequences in this sample encode the identical CDR3. J is TRBJ2-7 and V is TRBV7-9; D gene uncertain. Between the trimmed V and J ends, which lost 7 bases and 0 bases, there was a span of 4 bases. This CDR3 comprises 11 residues. Per germline, CDR1 SEHNR and CDR2 FQNEAQ (reference sequence). CDR3 DNA: TGTGCCAGCACCAGCTCCTACGAGCAGTACTTC. Translating it yields CASTSSYEQYF.

This clone was observed a handful of times. This chain joins TRBV9 and TRBJ1-3; no clear D gene. CDR1 and CDR2 from the germline V gene are SGDLS and YYNGEE. The CDR3 consists of 12 residues. Trimming shortened V by 3 bases and J by 6 bases, and 7 bases separated the two germline ends. The CDR3 coding sequence is TGTGCCAGCAGCGATCTTCAAAACACCATATATTTT. Translating it yields CASSDLQNTIYF.

Note on this clone: Other DNA sequences in the same sample also yield this CDR3. The chain employs TRBV20-1 and TRBJ2-7; no clear D. Trimming stripped 5 bases from V and 3 bases from J, with 5 bases between. The CDR3 contains 10 residues. CDR1 and CDR2 (germline): DFQATT, SNEGSKA (reference sequence). CDR3: CSAASYEQYF. CDR3 DNA: TGCAGTGCTGCGAGCTACGAGCAGTACTTC.

This clone was seen only a few times. The CDR3 DNA follows: TGTGCCAGCAGTTATACGAATACGCAGTATTTT. This codes for CASSYTNTQYF. V and J are TRBV28 and TRBJ2-3; the D is unclear. Trimming removed 4 bases from V and 7 bases from J, with 6 bases in between. Germline lookup yields CDR1 MDHEN and CDR2 SYDVKM. This CDR3 is built from 11 residues.

The chain uses TRBV4-3 and TRBJ2-3; 7 bases are a match to TRBD2. The germline V gene encodes CDR1 LGHNA and CDR2 YSLEER. The CDR3 extends over 15 amino acids. The V and J ends lost 2 bases and 3 bases, in that order; junction bases with no gene match: 5. CDR3 loop: CASSQPGLRTDTQYF. The CDR3 bases are TGCGCCAGCAGCCAACCGGGACTACGGACAGATACGCAGTATTTT.

The V call is TRBV9, the J call TRBJ1-4, with 8 bases matching TRBD1. CDR3 length: 16 residues. Germline CDR1 reads SGDLS; CDR2 reads YYNGEE. The J segment lost 8 bases and the V segment lost 0 bases, leaving 9 bases of the junction unmatched. The CDR3 protein is CASSVGVHGQGEKLFF. CDR3 nucleotides: TGTGCCAGCAGCGTAGGCGTGCACGGACAGGGCGAAAAACTGTTTTTT.

This clone was seen at least ten times. The chain joins TRBV13 to TRBJ1-3; D ambiguous. The CDR3 loop spans 13 amino acids. Germline-derived CDR1 and CDR2 are PRHDT and FYEKMQ (reference sequence). V lost 3 bases, J lost 2 bases, and 5 bases lay in between. The CDR3 reads CASSFKAGNTIYF. CDR3 in DNA: TGTGCCAGCAGCTTCAAGGCTGGAAACACCATATATTTT.

The chain recombines TRBV6-6 with TRBJ2-1, with 7 positions matching TRBD1. The CDR3 totals 14 residues. Germline-derived CDR1 and CDR2 are MNHNY and SVGAGI (reference sequence). The V and J ends lost 4 bases and 3 bases, in that order; junction bases with no gene match: 3. CDR3 bases: TGTGCCAGCAGTTGGGACAGACACTACAATGAGCAGTTCTTC. Translating it yields CASSWDRHYNEQFF.

This chain connects TRBV5-1 to TRBJ2-7; possibly TRBD2 for D (5 bases). The germline V gene has CDR1 SGHRS and CDR2 YFSETQ. The CDR3 is 16 amino acids. Trimming pared 4 bases from V and 0 bases from J, leaving 17 bases between. The DNA of the CDR3 is TGCGCCAGCAGCCCCTCGCTAGCTGGGAGCTCCTACGAGCAGTACTTC. The encoded protein is CASSPSLAGSSYEQYF.

This clone has a handful of counts. The CDR3 DNA reads as TGCGCCAGCAGCCCTAGCGGGAGTGGGTACGAGCAGTACTTC. Protein sequence: CASSPSGSGYEQYF. V gene TRBV5-1 combines with J gene TRBJ2-7; 10 bases line up with TRBD2. V was pared by 4 bases and J by 4 bases, with 5 bases of the junction left unmatched. Germline V gives CDR1 SGHRS, CDR2 YFSETQ. This CDR3 is built from 14 residues.

In its sample, this clone was seen a few times. Other DNA sequences within the sample encode an identical CDR3. The rearrangement links TRBV6-6 to TRBJ2-7; D unclear. V was cut by 1 base and J by 3 bases, with 7 bases left in between. This CDR3 comprises 13 residues. From germline, CDR1 is MNHNY and CDR2 SVGAGI (reference sequence). The CDR3 protein is CASSYLGSYEQYF. Written as DNA, the CDR3 is TGTGCCAGCAGTTACTTAGGAAGCTACGAGCAGTACTTC.

There are a few counts of this clone. The chain is built from TRBV4-3 and TRBJ1-1, with D possibly TRBD1 on 5 matching bases. This CDR3 contains 16 residues. CDR1 is LGHNA and CDR2 is YSLEER in the germline V gene. Trimming left V 3 bases short and J 1 base short, with 15 bases between. The CDR3 coding sequence is TGCGCCAGCAGCCATACCTCCGGGACGGAGAACACTGAAGCTTTCTTT. Translating gives CASSHTSGTENTEAFF.

Only a few counts were recorded for this clone. The V gene is TRBV6-5, the J gene TRBJ2-6; no reliable D call. The CDR3 has 15 amino acids. The V gene's germline CDR1 is MNHEY and CDR2 SVGAGI. Trimming took off 6 bases at V and 0 bases at J, with 9 bases between the two ends. CDR3 sequence: CASRKGDSGANVLTF. CDR3 bases: TGTGCCAGCAGAAAGGGTGACTCTGGGGCCAACGTCCTGACTTTC.

There are a few counts of this clone. Distinct nucleotide sequences in the sample also encode this CDR3. The chain joins TRBV27 to TRBJ1-2; D is perhaps TRBD1 (5 bases). The V end lost 5 bases, the J end lost 5 bases, and 9 bases lay between the germline ends. The CDR3 has 12 residues. In germline, CDR1 is MNHEY, CDR2 SMNVEV (reference sequence). As DNA, the CDR3 is TGTGCCAGCAGTCAGGCAGGGTATGGCTACACCTTC. Its translation: CASSQAGYGYTF.

Of note for this clone: Other DNA sequences in this sample translate to the same CDR3. The chain is built from TRBV6-5 and TRBJ2-5, with a tentative D call TRBD1 (6 bases). V was clipped by 2 bases and J by 5 bases, with 6 bases between them. The CDR3 runs 12 residues. CDR1 is MNHEY and CDR2 is SVGAGI in the germline V gene. This chain's CDR3 is CASSYRGETQYF. The CDR3 DNA sequence: TGTGCCAGCAGTTACAGGGGGGAGACCCAGTACTTC.

This clone was counted a few times. The chain recombines TRBV4-2 with TRBJ2-7; 7 bases align to TRBD1. The CDR3 extends over 16 amino acids. From germline, CDR1 is LGHNA and CDR2 YNFKEQ. Unmatched junction bases numbered 13, after V lost 4 bases and J lost 4 bases. CDR3 coding DNA: TGTGCCAGCAGCCCCGGCCCCTGGGACAGCTCATACGAGCAGTACTTC. It is translated as CASSPGPWDSSYEQYF.

Turning to this clone: One end of the junction is discordant with germline, which a read error may explain. V and J are TRBV4-2 and TRBJ2-1; D may be TRBD2 (6 bases). The CDR3 runs 13 residues. Germline V gene lookup returns CDR1 LGHNA and CDR2 YNFKEQ. CDR3 nucleotide sequence: TGTGCCAGCAGCCAAGAAGACAGTATCGGGAGCGTCTTC. It is translated as CASSQEDSIGSVF.

This clone has only a few counts. The chain is built from TRBV5-4 and TRBJ2-1; TRBD2 matches 8 bases. Losses at the gene ends were 3 bases for V and 5 bases for J; bases not matched to a gene: 4. The germline V gene has CDR1 SGHNT and CDR2 YYREEE (reference sequence). The CDR3 spans 14 residues. CDR3 in amino acids: CASSWISGDNEQFF. The CDR3, as DNA: TGTGCCAGCAGCTGGATTAGCGGGGACAATGAGCAGTTCTTC.

As regards this clone: Other DNA sequences from this sample encode an identical CDR3 as well. The J gene is TRBJ2-7, the V gene TRBV28; no firm D call. Trimming took 2 bases from V and 0 from J, leaving 2 bases between them. The germline V gene encodes CDR1 MDHEN and CDR2 SYDVKM. The CDR3 is 12 residues long. The CDR3 sequence is CASSLDSYEQYF. The DNA for the CDR3 is TGTGCCAGCAGTTTAGACTCCTACGAGCAGTACTTC.

The chain has TRBV28 and TRBJ1-5; 7 nucleotides match TRBD1. Germline values: CDR1 MDHEN, CDR2 SYDVKM. J gave up 1 base and V 6 bases, and 6 bases lay outside the gene matches. The CDR3 consists of 15 residues. The CDR3 loop reads CASSAGDSSNQPQHF. The CDR3 coding sequence is TGTGCCAGCAGCGCTGGGGACAGCAGCAATCAGCCCCAGCATTTT. Looking up the rest from reference TRBV28 and TRBJ1-5 gives the full variable domain: DVKVTQSSRYLVKRTGEKVFLECVQDMDHENMFWYRQDPGLGLRLIYFSYDVKMKEKGDIPEGYSVSREKKERFSLILESASTNQTSMYLCASSAGDSSNQPQHFGDGTRLSIL.

The chain combines TRBV7-2 with TRBJ1-1; D might be TRBD1 (6 bases). Germline CDR1 SGHTA, CDR2 FQGNSA. The germline V and J ends were trimmed by 4 bases and 5 bases, with 11 bases remaining between them. This CDR3 is 13 amino acids long. The CDR3 loop reads CASSSGTMTEAFF. The CDR3 DNA follows: TGTGCCAGCAGCTCAGGGACAATGACTGAAGCTTTCTTT.